The present entry profiles one T cell receptor beta chain with its context. Its antigen specificity is not known. Per-nucleotide qualities are absent, and no much larger clonotype sits a single base away. The data were produced on an Illumina NovaSeq 6000. cDNA libraries for TCRalpha and TCRbeta were prepared by 5'RACE using constant-segment primers, with sample barcodes and unique molecular identifiers added. RNA was extracted from every sample with Trizol reagent. The libraries were amplified in two PCR steps, and the second step added a second sample barcode and Illumina TruSeq adapters. Libraries were sequenced on an Illumina NovaSeq with 2 x 150 bp paired-end reads. As for the authors' bioinformatics: With migec v1.2.7, reads were demultiplexed and then collapsed into UMI-guided consensus sequences. Using mixcr v2.1.11, the UMI consensuses were aligned to TRA and TRB V and J templates and assembled into clonotypes. Clonotypes were classified as expanded or contracted when called significant by both edgeR and NoisET, with noise models trained on biological replicates. edgeR calls used a false discovery rate-adjusted p below 0.01 and a log2 fold-change threshold of 1. As an exploratory analysis of dynamics, max-normalized trajectories of the 1000 most abundant clonotypes were examined with PCA combined with hierarchical clustering. The CD4 or CD8 phenotype of responding clones was assigned using the separately sequenced CD4+ and CD8+ repertoires. TCRdb's own reprocessing of the public reads used fastp at Q25 and MiXCR and kept productive beta chains. Each entry merges the rows of one CDR3 protein and shows their most common DNA and genes. The authors' filters were not applied to this entry. In all, the sample holds 110,000 to 150,000 distinct CDR3 sequences, and around 15% of those were seen once. 28% of the sample is held by the ten biggest clonotypes.

PBMCs were isolated by Ficoll-Paque density gradient centrifugation. This record comes from a study of T-cell memory formation after mild COVID-19 (dated by TCRdb to the early 2020s). General notes on the study: TCR sequence clusters from the two donors were largely donor specific. In a couple of donors, T-cell clones that expanded and contracted after mild COVID-19 were tracked by sequencing TCRalpha and TCRbeta repertoires over time. The cohort comprised two young, previously healthy adult volunteers, one female and one male.

On the study overall, not on this receptor specifically: Contracting CD4+ clones were found mainly in CM and EM memory subsets, while CD8+ clones were enriched in EMRA. Some responding clones were detected in pre-infection memory, which suggested that pre-existing cross-reactive memory T cells had joined the SARS-CoV-2 response. Clones that contracted from day 15 to 85 showed balanced CD4/CD8 phenotypes, whereas a second wave of clones that expanded from day 15 to 37 leaned towards CD4+. The study covered only a couple of mild cases, and larger cohorts including severe cases with pre-infection samples were considered necessary. SARS-CoV-2 specificity of the second-wave clones peaking on day 37 was not confirmed.

The cysteine opens and the phenylalanine closes a CDR3 of 15 amino acids. Left in the record is the CDR3 DNA by itself, 45 bases read in frame from the first base. The CDR1 and CDR2 encoded by the germline V gene are SGHVS and FNYEAQ. V is pared back by 5 bases and J by 4 bases, with 15 bases lying between the germline termini. The TCR comes from an adult woman who had mild COVID-19 (a few samples of this study predate the infection). The sample titles of this study are shuffled in the database, so cell type and time point are left out; the donor was told from shared clones. Sequencing was carried out using PBMCs or a T cell subset sorted from them (not recorded which). The chain is encoded by TRBV7-6 joined to TRBJ2-1; TRBD2 could be the D gene, as 6 bases match. The nucleotide sequence is TGTGCCAGCAGCCGGGTGGAGGGTTCATACAATGAGCAGTTCTTC. This sequence encodes CASSRVEGSYNEQFF.